This T cell receptor (beta chain) is from a study of blood T cell repertoires in COVID-19. Sequencing was performed with immunoSEQ multiplex PCR; in TCRdb, only in-frame clones are kept and a portion is missing. The sample carries some 200,000 clones, about 84% recorded once. Source material: peripheral blood. The sequence was obtained from a woman of 80 years or more with COVID-19, enrolled during active disease.

The CDR3: CASSTGTGNGYTF. CDR3 DNA sequence: TGTGCCAGCAGTACCGGGACAGGGAACGGCTACACCTTC. The J gene is TRBJ1-2, the V gene TRBV7-2; TRBD1 matches 9 bases. The CDR3 spans 13 residues. The germline CDR1 and CDR2 sequences are SGHTA and FQGNSA. The junction had 7 bases not matched to a gene; V was cut back by 6 bases and J by 8 bases.